These 20 T cell receptor beta chains share one sample of origin, sequenced in a study of identical twins. TCRdb used MiXCR to reprocess the 5' RACE reads, holding one entry per CDR3 protein. The data show 200,000 to 250,000 distinct CDR3 sequences, roughly 7% seen once. The same data also went into a second study, on yellow fever vaccine responses in identical twins.

The sequenced material came from memory (CD45RO+) T cells sorted from blood. These receptors were collected from a woman aged 18-30 years in good health.

This clonotype showed up many times. The V call is TRBV5-1, the J call TRBJ1-1; possible D gene TRBD1, 6 bases. The CDR3 runs 16 residues. Germline CDR1 is SGHRS and CDR2 is YFSETQ. Trimming shortened V by 3 bases and J by 4 bases, and 19 bases separated the two germline ends. CDR3 DNA: TGCGCCAGCAGCTACGCAGGAAAGGGGGGAGGCACTGAAGCTTTCTTT. It specifies CASSYAGKGGGTEAFF.

This clonotype was counted a few times. The chain links TRBV3-1 to TRBJ1-1, with D possibly matching TRBD1 (6 bases). Per germline, CDR1 LGHDT and CDR2 YNNKEL (reference sequence). V was cut by 4 bases and J by 0 bases, with 18 bases left in between. The CDR3 extends over 17 amino acids. CDR3 residues: CASSRHFGTPMNTEAFF. CDR3 coding DNA: TGTGCCAGCAGCCGTCATTTCGGGACACCCATGAACACTGAAGCTTTCTTT. The entire variable domain, with the rest obtained from reference TRBV3-1 and TRBJ1-1, is as follows: DTAVSQTPKYLVTQMGNDKSIKCEQNLGHDTMYWYKQDSKKFLKIMFSYNNKELIINETVPNRFSPKSPDKAHLNLHINSLELGDSAVYFCASSRHFGTPMNTEAFFGQGTRLTVV.

In its sample, this clonotype was seen a few times. J is TRBJ1-4 and V is TRBV2; 9 bases line up with TRBD1. The CDR3 loop spans 17 amino acids. Germline V gene lookup returns CDR1 SNHLY and CDR2 FYNNEI. Trimming took 6 bases from V and 4 from J; bases not matched to a gene: 12. The CDR3 here is CASRAGTGPALNEKLFF. In nucleotides, the CDR3 is TGTGCCAGCAGAGCCGGGACAGGGCCAGCCCTTAATGAAAAACTGTTTTTT.

The rearrangement uses TRBV11-2 and TRBJ2-3; TRBD2 matches at 9 bases. The CDR3 loop spans 16 amino acids. Trimming cost V 2 bases and J 3 bases; bases outside gene matches: 6. Germline assignment: CDR1 SGHAT and CDR2 FQNNGV. The CDR3 coding sequence is TGTGCCAGCAGCTTATGGGCGGGAGGGAAGACAGATACGCAGTATTTT. Its translation: CASSLWAGGKTDTQYF. The variable domain in full, with the rest retrieved from reference TRBV11-2 and TRBJ2-3, is EAGVAQSPRYKIIEKRQSVAFWCNPISGHATLYWYQQILGQGPKLLIQFQNNGVVDDSQLPKDRFSAERLKGVDSTLKIQPAKLEDSAVYLCASSLWAGGKTDTQYFGPGTRLTVL.

Many counts were recorded for this clonotype. The gene calls are TRBV5-1 and TRBJ2-5; D could derive from TRBD1 or TRBD2 (7 bases each). V was cut by 0 bases and J by 4 bases, with 16 bases left in between. The CDR3 runs to 16 residues. CDR1 is SGHRS, CDR2 YFSETQ, per germline. CDR3 amino acids: CASSLGEGTARETQYF. The CDR3, as DNA: TGCGCCAGCAGCTTGGGGGAGGGGACAGCGAGAGAGACCCAGTACTTC. The variable domain in full, with the rest retrieved from reference TRBV5-1 and TRBJ2-5, is KAGVTQTPRYLIKTRGQQVTLSCSPISGHRSVSWYQQTPGQGLQFLFEYFSETQRNKGNFPGRFSGRQFSNSRSEMNVSTLELGDSALYLCASSLGEGTARETQYFGPGTRLLVL.

This clonotype occurred a few times. V is TRBV19 and J is TRBJ2-5; D not certain. The CDR3 is 13 amino acids. The V end lost 3 bases, the J end lost 2 bases, and 7 bases lay between the germline ends. Germline V gene data show CDR1 as LNHDA and CDR2 as SQIVND (reference sequence). The CDR3 is CASSMAQQETQYF. CDR3 DNA: TGTGCCAGTAGTATGGCCCAACAAGAGACCCAGTACTTC. The full variable domain, rest sourced from reference TRBV19 and TRBJ2-5, is DGGITQSPKYLFRKEGQNVTLSCEQNLNHDAMYWYRQDPGQGLRLIYYSQIVNDFQKGDIAEGYSVSREKKESFPLTVTSAQKNPTAFYLCASSMAQQETQYFGPGTRLLVL.

This clonotype was found many times. This chain joins TRBV5-1 and TRBJ2-5, with D perhaps assigned TRBD1 or TRBD2 (6 bases each). CDR3 size: 14 residues. Looked up from germline, CDR1 is SGHRS and CDR2 is YFSETQ. The V end was cut by 0 bases, the J end by 5 bases, with 11 bases between. CDR3 in DNA: TGCGCCAGCAGCTTGGTACAGGGAGGCGAGACCCAGTACTTC. Protein product: CASSLVQGGETQYF.

The gene calls are TRBV5-1 and TRBJ1-3, with 11 bases that match TRBD1. Germline V CDR1 and CDR2: SGHRS, YFSETQ. The V gene end was trimmed by 4 bases and the J gene end by 0 bases; junction bases not matched to a gene: 6. CDR3 length: 17 amino acids. The CDR3 coding sequence is TGCGCCAGCAGCCCCGGACAGGGGGCCCTCTCTGGAAACACCATATATTTT. Amino acids: CASSPGQGALSGNTIYF.

The CDR3 coding sequence is TGTGCCACCAGCGAGAGTAGACATATCTACGAGCAGTACGTC. It codes for CATSESRHIYEQYV. The J gene is TRBJ2-7, the V gene TRBV24-1; no clear D. Germline V lookup: CDR1 KGHDR, CDR2 SFDVKD. With 7 bases removed from V and 3 bases from J, the gap between germline ends came to 15 bases. The CDR3 totals 14 residues.

This clonotype was picked up many times. The CDR3 nucleotides are TGCAGTGCTAGGGCCTTCCTCGCCCGGGAGCAGTACTTC. The encoded protein is CSARAFLAREQYF. The chain uses TRBV20-1 and TRBJ2-7; D gene ambiguous. Deletions cut 3 bases from V and 7 bases from J, with 16 bases between. The CDR3 contains 13 residues. CDR1 is DFQATT, CDR2 SNEGSKA, per germline (reference sequence).

This clonotype was detected many times. The chain uses TRBV20-1 and TRBJ2-1, with TRBD2 matching 9 bases. Trimming removed 6 bases from V and 3 bases from J; junction bases left unmatched: 9. Germline-derived CDR1 and CDR2 are DFQATT and SNEGSKA (reference sequence). CDR3 length: 15 amino acids. In DNA form, the CDR3 reads TGCAGTGCCCAACCGTTAGCGGGAGTCTACAATGAGCAGTTCTTC. Its translation: CSAQPLAGVYNEQFF.

This clonotype has a handful of counts. The genes are TRBV27 and TRBJ2-1; 10 bases agree with TRBD1. The CDR3 is 15 residues long. The germline gives CDR1 MNHEY, CDR2 SMNVEV (reference sequence). V lost 6 bases to trimming and J lost 6 bases; unmatched junction nucleotides: 8. CDR3 bases: TGTGCCAGCAGGTTAGCCCGGGACAGGGGCAATGAGCAGTTCTTC. Translation gives CASRLARDRGNEQFF.

In this sample, this clonotype turned up many times. The rearrangement joins TRBV28 to TRBJ1-5, with a weak D call TRBD1 (5 bases). CDR3 size: 15 residues. Germline-derived CDR1 and CDR2 are MDHEN and SYDVKM. With 6 bases removed from V and 2 bases from J, the gap between germline ends came to 14 bases. This CDR3 reads CASRTGSGGNQPQHF. In nucleotides, the CDR3 is TGTGCCAGCAGAACAGGCTCCGGAGGCAATCAGCCCCAGCATTTT.

This clonotype has only a few counts. The gene calls are TRBV12-3 or TRBV12-4 and TRBJ2-7, with TRBD1 identical over 7 bases. The CDR3 has 15 amino acids. V lost 6 bases, J lost 7 bases, and 15 bases stayed unmatched. DNA of the CDR3: TGTGCCAGCAGAAAATCAGGGGGTGCATCTGGGGAGCAGTACTTC. It translates to CASRKSGGASGEQYF.

This clonotype was detected a few times. The chain couples TRBV2 to TRBJ2-4, with TRBD1 matching over 7 bases. Losses at the gene ends were 4 bases for V and 11 bases for J; bases not matched to a gene: 11. Germline V gene lookup returns CDR1 SNHLY and CDR2 FYNNEI. The CDR3 has 14 amino acids. The CDR3 sequence: CASSGWDSQTVQYF. The DNA for the CDR3 is TGTGCCAGCAGTGGTTGGGACAGCCAAACAGTTCAGTACTTC.

Only a few counts were recorded for this clonotype. This chain links TRBV18 with TRBJ1-1; D is undetermined. Per germline, CDR1 KGHSH and CDR2 LQKENI. Trimming took off 4 bases at V and 1 base at J, with 7 bases between the two ends. CDR3 length: 13 amino acids. The DNA of the CDR3 is TGTGCCAGCTCACGGGCAGGGAACACTGAAGCTTTCTTT. Amino acids: CASSRAGNTEAFF. Full variable domain (outside the CDR3, taken from reference TRBV18 and TRBJ1-1): NAGVMQNPRHLVRRRGQEARLRCSPMKGHSHVYWYRQLPEEGLKFMVYLQKENIIDESGMPKERFSAEFPKEGPSILRIQQVVRGDSAAYFCASSRAGNTEAFFGQGTRLTVV.

The V call is TRBV7-8, the J call TRBJ2-7; tentatively, D is TRBD2 (5 bases). The ends were cut back, 1 base at V and 3 bases at J, with 7 bases in the middle. The CDR3 contains 13 residues. The germline gives CDR1 SGHVS, CDR2 FQNEAQ. The CDR3 nucleotides read TGTGCCAGCAGCTTAGGGGAGAGCTACGAGCAGTACTTC. Protein sequence: CASSLGESYEQYF.

The CDR3 sequence: CSVDRTSGRDEQFF. In DNA form, the CDR3 reads TGCAGCGTTGATAGGACTAGCGGGAGAGATGAGCAGTTCTTC. The chain has TRBV29-1 and TRBJ2-1; 13 positions agree with TRBD2. Germline V gene lookup returns CDR1 SQVTM and CDR2 ANQGSEA. The CDR3 consists of 14 residues. V lost 3 bases and J lost 8; bases outside the gene matches: 4.

This clonotype showed up many times. The gene calls are TRBV10-3 and TRBJ2-7; perhaps TRBD2 as D (5 bases). The CDR3 runs to 14 residues. The germline V gene has CDR1 ENHRY and CDR2 SYGVKD. The V end was cut by 6 bases, the J end by 2 bases, with 14 bases between. The chain's CDR3 is CAISVHWTPYEQYF. The CDR3 DNA reads as TGTGCCATCAGCGTCCACTGGACTCCCTACGAGCAGTACTTC.

The J gene is TRBJ1-1, the V gene TRBV7-8, with no clear D. Germline-derived CDR1 and CDR2 are SGHVS and FQNEAQ. V shed 1 base and J shed 1 base, with 10 bases lying between them. The CDR3 has 15 amino acids. The CDR3 sequence is CASSLVFGSNTEAFF. In nucleotides, the CDR3 is TGTGCCAGCAGCTTAGTATTCGGGTCGAACACTGAAGCTTTCTTT. The full variable domain, with the rest looked up from reference TRBV7-8 and TRBJ1-1, is GAGVSQSPRYKVAKRGQDVALRCDPISGHVSLFWYQQALGQGPEFLTYFQNEAQLDKSGLPSDRFFAERPEGSVSTLKIQRTQQEDSAVYLCASSLVFGSNTEAFFGQGTRLTVV.